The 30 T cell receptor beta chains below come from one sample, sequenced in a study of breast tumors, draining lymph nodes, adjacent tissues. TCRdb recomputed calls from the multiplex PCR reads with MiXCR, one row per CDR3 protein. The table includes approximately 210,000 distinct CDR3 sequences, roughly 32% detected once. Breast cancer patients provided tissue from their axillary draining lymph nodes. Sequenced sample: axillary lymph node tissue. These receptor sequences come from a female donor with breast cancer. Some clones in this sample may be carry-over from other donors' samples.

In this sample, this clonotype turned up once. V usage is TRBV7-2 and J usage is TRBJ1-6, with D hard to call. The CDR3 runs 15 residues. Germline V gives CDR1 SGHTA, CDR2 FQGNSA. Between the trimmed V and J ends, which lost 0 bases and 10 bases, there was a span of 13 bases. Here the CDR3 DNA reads TGTGCCAGCAGCTTAGCAGTCAGACCAAGCTCACCCCTCCACTTT. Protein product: CASSLAVRPSSPLHF.

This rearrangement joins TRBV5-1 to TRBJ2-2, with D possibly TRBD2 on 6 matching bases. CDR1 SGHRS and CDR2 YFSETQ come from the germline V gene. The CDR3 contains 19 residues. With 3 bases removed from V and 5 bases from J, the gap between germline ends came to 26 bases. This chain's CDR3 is CASSSRRGWETTLTGELFF. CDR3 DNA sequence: TGCGCCAGCAGCTCACGGAGGGGATGGGAGACTACCCTAACCGGGGAGCTGTTTTTT.

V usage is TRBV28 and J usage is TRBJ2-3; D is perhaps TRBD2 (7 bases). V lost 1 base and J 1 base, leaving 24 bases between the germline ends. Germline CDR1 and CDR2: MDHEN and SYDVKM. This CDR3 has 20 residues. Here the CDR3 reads CASSLLGMMGGREGTDTQYF. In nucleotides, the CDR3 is TGTGCCAGCAGTTTATTAGGGATGATGGGGGGGCGGGAAGGCACAGATACGCAGTATTTT.

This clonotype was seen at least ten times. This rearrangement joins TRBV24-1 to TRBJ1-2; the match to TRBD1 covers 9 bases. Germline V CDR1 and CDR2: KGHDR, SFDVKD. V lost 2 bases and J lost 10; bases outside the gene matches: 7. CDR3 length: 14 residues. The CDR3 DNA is TGTGCCACCAGTGATTCCGGGACAGGGAGGATCTACACCTTC. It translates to CATSDSGTGRIYTF.

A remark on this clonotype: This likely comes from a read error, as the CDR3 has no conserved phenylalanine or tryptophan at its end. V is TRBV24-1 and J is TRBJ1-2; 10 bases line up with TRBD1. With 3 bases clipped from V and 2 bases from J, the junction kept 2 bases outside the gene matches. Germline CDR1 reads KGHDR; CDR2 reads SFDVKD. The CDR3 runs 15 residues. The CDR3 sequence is CATSDGQGVNYGYTL. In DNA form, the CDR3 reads TGTGCCACCAGTGATGGACAGGGGGTCAACTATGGCTACACCCTC.

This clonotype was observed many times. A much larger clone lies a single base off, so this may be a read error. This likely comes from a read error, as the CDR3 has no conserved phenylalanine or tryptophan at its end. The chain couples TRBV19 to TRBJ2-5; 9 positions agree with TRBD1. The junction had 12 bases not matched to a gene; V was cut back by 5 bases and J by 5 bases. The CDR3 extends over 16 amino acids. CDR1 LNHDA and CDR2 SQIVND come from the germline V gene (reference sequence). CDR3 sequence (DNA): TGTGCCAGTAGTTTCTCCGGGACAGGGAGGTATGAGACCCAGTACTCC. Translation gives CASSFSGTGRYETQYS.

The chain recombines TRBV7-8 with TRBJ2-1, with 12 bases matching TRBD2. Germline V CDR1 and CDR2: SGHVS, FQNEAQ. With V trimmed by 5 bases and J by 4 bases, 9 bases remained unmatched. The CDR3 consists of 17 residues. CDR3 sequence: CASSPETSGSRYNEQFF. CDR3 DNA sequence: TGTGCCAGCAGCCCGGAGACTAGCGGGAGTAGATACAATGAGCAGTTCTTC.

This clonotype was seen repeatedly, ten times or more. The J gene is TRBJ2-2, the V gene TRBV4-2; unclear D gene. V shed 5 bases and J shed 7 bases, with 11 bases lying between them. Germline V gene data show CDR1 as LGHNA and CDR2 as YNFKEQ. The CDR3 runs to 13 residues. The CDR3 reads CASSYLGGGELFF. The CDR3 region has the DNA TGTGCCAGCAGCTACTTGGGTGGCGGGGAGCTGTTTTTT.

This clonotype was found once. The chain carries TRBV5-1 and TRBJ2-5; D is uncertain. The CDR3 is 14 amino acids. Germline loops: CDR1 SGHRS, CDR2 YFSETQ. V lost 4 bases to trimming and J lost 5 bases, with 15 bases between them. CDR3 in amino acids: CASSMGIPLETQYF. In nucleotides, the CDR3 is TGCGCCAGCAGCATGGGCATCCCCCTGGAGACCCAGTACTTC.

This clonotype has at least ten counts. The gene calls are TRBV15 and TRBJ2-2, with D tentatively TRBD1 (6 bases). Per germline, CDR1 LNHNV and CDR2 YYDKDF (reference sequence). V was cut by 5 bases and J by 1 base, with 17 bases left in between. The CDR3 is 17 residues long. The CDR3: CATSPIRNRENTGELFF. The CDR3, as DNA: TGTGCCACCAGCCCCATCCGGAACAGGGAGAACACCGGGGAGCTGTTTTTT.

CDR3 bases: TGCAGTGCTAGGGAATGGGGGACAAGGGCGGACAATGAGCAGTTCTTC. This gives the protein CSAREWGTRADNEQFF. The V call is TRBV20-1, the J call TRBJ2-1; D is perhaps TRBD1 (6 bases). The germline V gene has CDR1 DFQATT and CDR2 SNEGSKA (reference sequence). The CDR3 consists of 16 residues. V gave up 3 bases and J gave up 5 bases, with 20 bases separating them.

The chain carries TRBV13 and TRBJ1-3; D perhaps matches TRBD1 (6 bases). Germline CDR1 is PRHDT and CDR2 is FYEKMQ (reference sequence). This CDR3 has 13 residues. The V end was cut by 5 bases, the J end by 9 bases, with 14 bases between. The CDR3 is CASSAGHVVTIYF. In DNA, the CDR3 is TGTGCCAGCAGCGCGGGACATGTAGTCACCATATATTTT. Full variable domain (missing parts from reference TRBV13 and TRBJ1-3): AAGVIQSPRHLIKEKRETATLKCYPIPRHDTVYWYQQGPGQDPQFLISFYEKMQSDKGSIPDRFSAQQFSDYHSELNMSSLELGDSALYFCASSAGHVVTIYFGEGSWLTVV.

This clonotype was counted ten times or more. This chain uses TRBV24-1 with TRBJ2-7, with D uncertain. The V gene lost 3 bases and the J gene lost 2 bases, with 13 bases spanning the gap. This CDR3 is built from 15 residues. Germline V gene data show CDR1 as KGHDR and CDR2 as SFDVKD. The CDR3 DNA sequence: TGTGCCACCAGTGATCCCCGGACCCCTACCTACGAGCAGTACTTC. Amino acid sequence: CATSDPRTPTYEQYF.

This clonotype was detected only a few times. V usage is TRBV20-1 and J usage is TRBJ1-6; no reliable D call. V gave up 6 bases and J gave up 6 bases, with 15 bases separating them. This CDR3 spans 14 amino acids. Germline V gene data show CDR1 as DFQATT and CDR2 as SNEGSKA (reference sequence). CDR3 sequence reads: CSAAREGSNSPLHF. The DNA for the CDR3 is TGCAGTGCCGCCCGTGAAGGCAGTAATTCACCCCTCCACTTT.

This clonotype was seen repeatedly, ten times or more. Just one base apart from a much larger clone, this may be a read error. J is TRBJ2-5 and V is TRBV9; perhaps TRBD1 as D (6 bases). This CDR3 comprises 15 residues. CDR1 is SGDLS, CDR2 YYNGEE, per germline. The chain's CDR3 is CASSATNRAQETPYF. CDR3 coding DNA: TGTGCCAGCAGCGCCACAAACAGGGCACAAGAGACCCCGTACTTC. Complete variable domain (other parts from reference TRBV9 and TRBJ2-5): DSGVTQTPKHLITATGQRVTLRCSPRSGDLSVYWYQQSLDQGLQFLIQYYNGEERAKGNILERFSAQQFPDLHSELNLSSLELGDSALYFCASSATNRAQETPYFGPGTRLLVL.

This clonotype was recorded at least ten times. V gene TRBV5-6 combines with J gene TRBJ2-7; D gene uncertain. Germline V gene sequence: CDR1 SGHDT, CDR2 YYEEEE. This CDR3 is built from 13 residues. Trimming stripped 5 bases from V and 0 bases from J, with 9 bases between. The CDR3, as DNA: TGTGCCAGCAGTTTCCAGAGCTCCTACGAGCAGTACTTC. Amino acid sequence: CASSFQSSYEQYF.

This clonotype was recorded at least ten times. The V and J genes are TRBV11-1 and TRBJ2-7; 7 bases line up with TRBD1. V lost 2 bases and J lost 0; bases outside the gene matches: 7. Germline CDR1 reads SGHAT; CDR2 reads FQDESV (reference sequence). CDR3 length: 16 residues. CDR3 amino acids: CASSLTGARNSYEQYF. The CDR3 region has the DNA TGTGCCAGCAGCTTAACAGGGGCACGGAACTCCTACGAGCAGTACTTC.

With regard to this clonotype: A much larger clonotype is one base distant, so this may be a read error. CDR3 region: CASNRLNCNEQFF. CDR3 nucleotide sequence: TGTGCCAGCAACAGGTTGAACTGCAATGAGCAGTTCTTC. J is TRBJ2-1 and V is TRBV28; weak D call: TRBD1 (5 bases). Per the germline V gene, CDR1 is MDHEN and CDR2 is SYDVKM. The CDR3 spans 13 residues. The germline V and J ends were trimmed by 7 bases and 6 bases, with 13 bases remaining between them.

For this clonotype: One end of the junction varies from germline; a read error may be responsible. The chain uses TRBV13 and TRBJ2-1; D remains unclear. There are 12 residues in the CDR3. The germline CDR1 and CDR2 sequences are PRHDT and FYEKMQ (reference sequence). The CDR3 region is CASRLLSSEQLF. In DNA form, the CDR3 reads TGTGCCAGCAGATTGCTATCGTCCGAGCAGCTCTTC.

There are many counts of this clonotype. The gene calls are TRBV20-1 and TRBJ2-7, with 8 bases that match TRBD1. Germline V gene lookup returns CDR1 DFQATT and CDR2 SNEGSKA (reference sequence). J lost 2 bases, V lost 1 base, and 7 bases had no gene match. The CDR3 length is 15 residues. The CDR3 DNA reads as TGCAGTGCTAGAGCTCCCGGGACAGGAGCCTACGAGCAGTACTTC. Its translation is CSARAPGTGAYEQYF.

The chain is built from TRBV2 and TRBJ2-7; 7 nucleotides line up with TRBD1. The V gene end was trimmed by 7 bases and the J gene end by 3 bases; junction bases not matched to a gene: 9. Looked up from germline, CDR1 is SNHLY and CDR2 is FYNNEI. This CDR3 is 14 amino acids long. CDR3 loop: CASTTLDRSYEQYF. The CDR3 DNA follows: TGTGCCAGCACCACCTTGGACAGGAGCTACGAGCAGTACTTC.

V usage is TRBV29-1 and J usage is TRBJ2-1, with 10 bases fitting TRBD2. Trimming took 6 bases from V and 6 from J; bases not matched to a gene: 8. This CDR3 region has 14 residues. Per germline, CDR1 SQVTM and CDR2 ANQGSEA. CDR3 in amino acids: CSVGLAAWRNEQFF. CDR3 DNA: TGCAGCGTCGGACTAGCGGCCTGGCGCAATGAGCAGTTCTTC.

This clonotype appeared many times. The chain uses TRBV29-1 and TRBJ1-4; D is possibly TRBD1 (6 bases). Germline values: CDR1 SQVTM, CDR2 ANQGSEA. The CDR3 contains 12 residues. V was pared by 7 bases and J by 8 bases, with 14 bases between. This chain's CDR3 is CSALRGREKLFF. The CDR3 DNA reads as TGCAGCGCCCTACGGGGGCGCGAAAAACTGTTTTTT.

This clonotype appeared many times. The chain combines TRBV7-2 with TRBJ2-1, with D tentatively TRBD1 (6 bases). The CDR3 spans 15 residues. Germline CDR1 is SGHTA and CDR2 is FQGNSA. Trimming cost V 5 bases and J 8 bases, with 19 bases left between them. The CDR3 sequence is CASSLRRQDPDEQFF. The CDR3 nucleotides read TGTGCCAGCAGCCTCAGAAGACAGGATCCGGATGAGCAGTTCTTC.

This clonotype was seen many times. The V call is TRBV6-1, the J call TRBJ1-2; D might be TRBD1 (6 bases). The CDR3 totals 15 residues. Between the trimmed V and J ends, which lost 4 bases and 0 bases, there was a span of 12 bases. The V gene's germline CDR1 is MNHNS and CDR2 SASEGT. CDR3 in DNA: TGTGCCAGCAGTGTTACAGGGCCCTCTAACTATGGCTACACCTTC. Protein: CASSVTGPSNYGYTF.

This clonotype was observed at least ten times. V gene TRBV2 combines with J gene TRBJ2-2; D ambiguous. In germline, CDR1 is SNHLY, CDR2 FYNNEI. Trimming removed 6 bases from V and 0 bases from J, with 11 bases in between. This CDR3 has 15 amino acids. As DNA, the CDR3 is TGTGCCAGCAGGCCCCCAGTACCGAACACCGGGGAGCTGTTTTTT. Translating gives CASRPPVPNTGELFF.

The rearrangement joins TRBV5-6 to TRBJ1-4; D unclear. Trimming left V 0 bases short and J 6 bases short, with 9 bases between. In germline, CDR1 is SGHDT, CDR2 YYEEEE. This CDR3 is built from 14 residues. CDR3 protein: CASSLAGSYEKLFF. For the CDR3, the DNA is TGTGCCAGCAGCTTGGCTGGGTCTTATGAAAAACTGTTTTTT.

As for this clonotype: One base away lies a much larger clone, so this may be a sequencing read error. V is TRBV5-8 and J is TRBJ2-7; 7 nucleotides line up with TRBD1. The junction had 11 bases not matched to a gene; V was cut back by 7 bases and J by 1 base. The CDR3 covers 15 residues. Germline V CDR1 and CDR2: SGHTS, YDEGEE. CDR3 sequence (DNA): TGTGCCAGCCCCCCCGGGACAGCCTTTTCCTACGAGCAGTACTTC. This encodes CASPPGTAFSYEQYF.

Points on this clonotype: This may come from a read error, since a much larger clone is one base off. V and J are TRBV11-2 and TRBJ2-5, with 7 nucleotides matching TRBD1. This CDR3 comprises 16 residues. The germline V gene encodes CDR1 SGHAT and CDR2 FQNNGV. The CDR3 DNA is TGTGCCAGCAGCTTAGACGGACAGGCGGCTGAAGAGACCCAGTGCTTC. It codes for CASSLDGQAAEETQCF.

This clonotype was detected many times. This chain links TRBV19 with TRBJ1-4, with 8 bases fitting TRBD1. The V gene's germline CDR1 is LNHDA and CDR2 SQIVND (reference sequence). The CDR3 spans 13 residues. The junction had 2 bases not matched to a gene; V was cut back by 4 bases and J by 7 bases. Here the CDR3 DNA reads TGTGCCAGTAGTAGCAGGGGGCTTGAAAAACTGTTTTTT. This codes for CASSSRGLEKLFF.